Below are 14 T cell receptor beta chains sequenced from a single sample in a study of T-cell reconstitution after alpha-beta-depleted transplantation in children. Researchers prepared the TCRbeta library using unique molecular identifiers, the study reports. TCRdb analysed the PCR reads with MiXCR anew, one entry per CDR3 protein. Among around 80,000 distinct CDR3 sequences listed, around 18% were seen once. This sample comprised PBMCs, mostly from graft donor cells, obtained 360 days after TCRalphabeta/CD19-depleted stem cell transplant. These receptors were collected from a male patient aged 2 to 10 who had a stem cell transplant for acute lymphoblastic leukemia, so the T cells may come from the graft donor.

A few counts support this clonotype. The chain has TRBV12-3 or TRBV12-4 and TRBJ1-1; unclear D gene. This CDR3 region has 16 residues. The V gene lost 2 bases and the J gene lost 0 bases, with 13 bases spanning the gap. The CDR3 region is CASSLRPRTVNTEAFF. CDR3 coding DNA: TGTGCCAGCAGTTTAAGACCCCGGACGGTGAACACTGAAGCTTTCTTT.

This clonotype was seen a handful of times. The J gene is TRBJ2-6, the V gene TRBV9, with 9 bases lining up with TRBD1. V lost 4 bases and J lost 4; bases outside the gene matches: 12. The CDR3 totals 18 residues. Per the germline V gene, CDR1 is SGDLS and CDR2 is YYNGEE. In nucleotides, the CDR3 is TGTGCCAGCAGCTCAGAGAGGGACAGGGTATCGGGGGCCAACGTCCTGACTTTC. Translated: CASSSERDRVSGANVLTF.

The chain links TRBV5-1 to TRBJ2-2, with D perhaps given as TRBD1 or TRBD2 (5 bases each). Germline V lookup: CDR1 SGHRS, CDR2 YFSETQ. This CDR3 is 15 amino acids long. Trimming took 3 bases from V and 1 from J, leaving 10 bases between them. The CDR3 DNA reads TGCGCCAGCAGCTCCGGGACGGTGAACACCGGGGAGCTGTTTTTT. Protein sequence: CASSSGTVNTGELFF.

V is TRBV5-1 and J is TRBJ1-1, with D tentatively TRBD1 (6 bases). Trimming took off 2 bases at V and 7 bases at J, with 18 bases between the two ends. The germline CDR1 and CDR2 sequences are SGHRS and YFSETQ. The CDR3 runs to 15 residues. The CDR3 protein is CASSLQPDRWGEAFF. The CDR3 region has the DNA TGCGCCAGCAGCTTACAACCGGACAGATGGGGTGAAGCTTTCTTT. Based on the CDR3 plus reference TRBV5-1 and TRBJ1-1, the full variable domain is KAGVTQTPRYLIKTRGQQVTLSCSPISGHRSVSWYQQTPGQGLQFLFEYFSETQRNKGNFPGRFSGRQFSNSRSEMNVSTLELGDSALYLCASSLQPDRWGEAFFGQGTRLTVV.

This clonotype was recorded at least ten times. The J gene is TRBJ1-2, the V gene TRBV3-1, with no clear D. The CDR3 covers 15 residues. CDR1 and CDR2 from the germline V gene are LGHDT and YNNKEL (reference sequence). V lost 1 base and J lost 4, with 13 bases in between. This chain's CDR3 is CASSQGLSGGYGYTF. CDR3 nucleotides: TGTGCCAGCAGCCAAGGATTGAGTGGCGGCTATGGCTACACCTTC.

This clonotype occurred many times. The chain recombines TRBV12-3 or TRBV12-4 with TRBJ2-2; D remains unclear. V was clipped by 3 bases and J by 6 bases, with 14 bases between them. The CDR3 has 15 residues. The CDR3 sequence: CASSLPPWHAGELFF. CDR3 DNA sequence: TGTGCCAGCAGTTTGCCCCCGTGGCACGCCGGGGAGCTGTTTTTT.

This clonotype appeared a few times. V is TRBV12-3 or TRBV12-4 and J is TRBJ1-5; D ambiguous. The V end lost 2 bases, the J end lost 7 bases, and 9 bases lay between the germline ends. The CDR3 is 13 amino acids. The CDR3 protein is CASSLTEQQPQHF. CDR3 DNA: TGTGCCAGCAGTTTAACGGAACAACAGCCCCAGCATTTT.

This sequence joins TRBV5-1 and TRBJ2-1; TRBD2 agrees at 10 bases. The germline CDR1 and CDR2 sequences are SGHRS and YFSETQ. The CDR3 totals 15 residues. J gave up 8 bases and V 0 bases, and 5 bases lay outside the gene matches. CDR3 sequence reads: CASSLGLAGRDEQFF. DNA for the CDR3: TGCGCCAGCAGCTTGGGACTAGCGGGCCGGGATGAGCAGTTCTTC.

This clonotype has more than one count but fewer than ten. This chain connects TRBV5-8 to TRBJ1-5; 9 bases align to TRBD1. CDR3 length equals 16 residues. V lost 4 bases, J lost 7 bases, and 12 bases stayed unmatched. Germline CDR1 reads SGHTS; CDR2 reads YDEGEE. The CDR3 nucleotides read TGTGCCAGCAGCATCGGGACAGGGAGTTCGGGCCAGCCCCAGCATTTT. This gives the protein CASSIGTGSSGQPQHF.

A note on this clonotype: The junction differs from germline at one of its ends, possibly a read error. The chain combines TRBV7-9 with TRBJ2-1; maybe TRBD2 (5 bases). This CDR3 comprises 14 residues. Per the germline V gene, CDR1 is SEHNR and CDR2 is FQNEAQ (reference sequence). The CDR3 sequence: CASSLAFHINEQFF. CDR3 DNA sequence: TGTGCCAGCAGCCTAGCTTTCCATATCAATGAGCAGTTCTTC.

This chain connects TRBV10-2 to TRBJ2-1, with D possibly being TRBD2 (5 bases). Trimming stripped 8 bases from V and 6 bases from J, with 8 bases between. Germline assignment: CDR1 WSHSY and CDR2 SAAADI. CDR3 length: 11 amino acids. The CDR3 region is CASSEGNEQFF. The CDR3 coding sequence is TGCGCCAGCTCTGAGGGCAATGAGCAGTTCTTC.

This clonotype was found many times. The chain employs TRBV21-1 and TRBJ2-7; TRBD2 is the table's D call and was not checked against the DNA. TRBV21-1 is classified as a pseudogene. The CDR3 runs to 19 residues. Here the CDR3 DNA reads TGTGCCAGCAACCCTAAGGGGACTAGCGGGAGGGCCGGCTCCTACGAGCAGTACTTC. This translates into CASNPKGTSGRAGSYEQYF.

This clonotype showed up many times. The V gene is TRBV7-9, the J gene TRBJ2-7; 7 bases map to TRBD1. With 4 bases clipped from V and 5 bases from J, the junction kept 14 bases outside the gene matches. Per the germline V gene, CDR1 is SEHNR and CDR2 is FQNEAQ (reference sequence). The CDR3 totals 16 residues. The CDR3 here is CASSSLQGWGFHEQYF. As DNA, the CDR3 is TGTGCCAGCAGCTCCTTACAGGGGTGGGGTTTCCACGAGCAGTACTTC.

The chain combines TRBV30 with TRBJ2-1, with D uncertain. V gave up 5 bases and J gave up 5 bases, with 4 bases separating them. Germline values: CDR1 GTSNPN, CDR2 SVGIG (reference sequence). The CDR3 is 10 residues long. CDR3 nucleotide sequence: TGTGCCTGGTCTAACAATGAGCAGTTCTTC. It encodes CAWSNNEQFF. Drawing the rest from reference TRBV30 and TRBJ2-1, the complete variable domain is SQTIHQWPATLVQPVGSPLSLECTVEGTSNPNLYWYRQAAGRGLQLLFYSVGIGQISSEVPQNLSASRPQDRQFILSSKKLLLSDSGFYLCAWSNNEQFFGPGTRLTVL.